The rows below give T cell receptor beta chains drawn from one sample of a study of T cells after yellow fever vaccination. One entry per CDR3 protein results from TCRdb running MiXCR on the 5' RACE reads. The sample records about 340,000 distinct CDR3 sequences, about 12% being singletons. Sequencing used CD4+ T cells sorted from PBMCs, obtained 15 days after the yellow fever booster vaccination. The source of these receptors is a man between 18 and 35 years old who received the YFV17D yellow fever vaccine. Each CDR3 is given with its conserved first and last residue. D genes are given only for firm matches. Only part of the rows carry a size: once, few, many, or a class if the clone is expanded.

V,length,size,D,J,DNA,CDR3
TRBV5-1,17,few,TRBD2,TRBJ2-5,TGCGCCAGCAGCTTGGATCCTAGCGGGGGGGATATTAAGACCCAGTACTTC,CASSLDPSGGDIKTQYF
TRBV27,17,.,TRBD1,TRBJ1-1,TGTGCCAGCAGCTCTCCCGGGACAGGGGGTGGTTACACTGAAGCTTTCTTT,CASSSPGTGGGYTEAFF
TRBV10-3,11,.,.,TRBJ1-1,TGTGCCATCTCTGAGAACACTGAAGCTTTCTTT,CAISENTEAFF
TRBV2,14,once,.,TRBJ2-5,TGTGCCAGCAAATCAGGGGCCTACCAAGAGACCCAGTACTTC,CASKSGAYQETQYF
TRBV6-2/TRBV6-3,13,.,.,TRBJ2-5,TGTGCCAGAAGTTTAATCGGTCGAGAGACCCAGTACTTC,CARSLIGRETQYF
TRBV7-6,13,.,TRBD1,TRBJ1-1,TGTGCCAGCAGCAAGGACAGGGAAGATGAAGCTTTCTTT,CASSKDREDEAFF
TRBV20-1,12,.,.,TRBJ2-7,TGCAGTGCTAGAGGTCTGCGGGGCGAGCAGTACTTC,CSARGLRGEQYF
TRBV20-1,13,few,.,TRBJ2-5,TGCAGTGCTTGGGACGCGGGGGCAGAGACCCAGTACTTC,CSAWDAGAETQYF
TRBV3-1,16,few,TRBD2,TRBJ2-3,TGTGCCAGCAGCCAAGGGACTAGCGGGGTACAGGGTACGCAGTATTTT,CASSQGTSGVQGTQYF
TRBV5-1,15,.,TRBD1,TRBJ1-2,TGCGCCAGCAGCTCGAGGGACAGGGGGAACTATGGCTACACCTTC,CASSSRDRGNYGYTF
TRBV10-3,15,.,TRBD1,TRBJ1-1,TGTGCCATCAGTGAGCGGGGACAGGGAAACGCTGAAGCTTTCTTT,CAISERGQGNAEAFF
TRBV7-9,13,few,.,TRBJ1-3,TGTGCCAGCACCTGGGGTTCTGGAAACACCATATATTTT,CASTWGSGNTIYF
TRBV13,14,.,.,TRBJ2-5,TGTGCCAGCCGTGGGCGGGGGCTTCAAGAGACCCAGTACTTC,CASRGRGLQETQYF
TRBV6-5,14,few,.,TRBJ1-2,TGTGCCAGCAGTTACTCTGGAACTTCATATGGCTACACCTTC,CASSYSGTSYGYTF
TRBV7-2,15,.,TRBD1,TRBJ1-2,TGTGCCAGCAGCTTTAAGGGGGCCACGGGGCTTGGCTACACCTTC,CASSFKGATGLGYTF
TRBV4-2,17,.,.,TRBJ2-7,TGTGCCAGCAGCCAAGATGGAGGAAGGGCAGTTTTCTACGAGCAGTACTTC,CASSQDGGRAVFYEQYF
TRBV5-4,15,many,.,TRBJ2-7,TGTGCCAGCAGCCCCAGCCCAAGCGACAGTTACGAGCAGTACTTC,CASSPSPSDSYEQYF
TRBV3-1,14,few,.,TRBJ1-1,TGTGCCAGCAGCCCTGAATGGGGGAACACTGAAGCTTTCTTT,CASSPEWGNTEAFF
TRBV25-1,15,.,.,TRBJ1-1,TGTGCCAGCAGTGACCCGGCCCGGGGGAACACTGAAGCTTTCTTT,CASSDPARGNTEAFF
TRBV6-6,13,.,.,TRBJ1-1,TGTGCCAGCAGCCCCAGGGTTGGCACTGAAGCTTTCTTT,CASSPRVGTEAFF
TRBV4-3,16,few,TRBD2,TRBJ2-2,TGCGCCAGCAGCCAAATAGCGGGGGGGCAGACCGGGGAGCTGTTTTTT,CASSQIAGGQTGELFF
TRBV9,15,.,TRBD2,TRBJ2-3,TGTGCCAGCAGCGTAGGCACTAGCGAAGGGGATACGCAGTATTTT,CASSVGTSEGDTQYF
TRBV5-1,13,few,.,TRBJ2-2,TGCGCCAGCAGCTTGTGGGTCGAAGGGGAGCTGTTTTTT,CASSLWVEGELFF
TRBV7-3,16,.,.,TRBJ2-3,TGTGCCAGCAGCTTAGGCCCCGCTACTAGCACAGATACGCAGTATTTT,CASSLGPATSTDTQYF
TRBV6-2/TRBV6-3,14,.,TRBD2,TRBJ2-1,TGTGCCAGCAGTTACCAGCGGGGGGACGTTGAGCAGTTCTTC,CASSYQRGDVEQFF
TRBV7-6,17,.,.,TRBJ1-3,TGTGCCAGCAGCTTAGAGGGAAGAATCCGGGCTGGAAACACCATATATTTT,CASSLEGRIRAGNTIYF
TRBV30,16,.,TRBD1,TRBJ1-2,TGTGCCTGGAGAAAGACAGGGGATTCCCTGGGCTATGGCTACACCTTC,CAWRKTGDSLGYGYTF
TRBV12-3/TRBV12-4,16,few,TRBD2,TRBJ2-7,TGTGCCAGCAGCCAGGGAGCGGGGGATTACTCCTACGAGCAGTACTTC,CASSQGAGDYSYEQYF
TRBV4-3,14,.,TRBD1,TRBJ1-3,TGCGCCAGCAGCCCGGGACAGCAATATGACACCATATATTTT,CASSPGQQYDTIYF
TRBV20-1,14,.,.,TRBJ1-5,TGCAGTGCTAGAGATTTGCCGGGTAATCAGCCCCAGCATTTT,CSARDLPGNQPQHF
TRBV7-6,15,many,.,TRBJ2-2,TGTGCCAGCAGCTCCTCGAGGGGGAACACCGGGGAGCTGTTTTTT,CASSSSRGNTGELFF
TRBV7-8,13,few,TRBD2,TRBJ2-7,TGTGCCAGCCGGGCTAGCGGCTCCTACGAGCAGTACTTC,CASRASGSYEQYF
TRBV7-9,15,.,.,TRBJ1-2,TGTGCCAGCAGCTTATTTGCCCGGAACTTCTATGGCTACACCTTC,CASSLFARNFYGYTF
TRBV4-2,17,many,TRBD1,TRBJ1-4,TGTGCCAGCAGCCAAGGAGGCCCCGGGACAGGGGGTGAAAAACTGTTTTTT,CASSQGGPGTGGEKLFF
TRBV3-1,12,.,.,TRBJ1-5,TGTGCCAGCAGCCAACGCAATCAGCCCCAGCATTTT,CASSQRNQPQHF